The 2 T cell receptor beta chains given below trace back to one sample, sequenced in a study of CD8+CD57+ T cells in acquired aplastic anemia (dated by TCRdb to between 2017 and 2018). The data were produced on an Illumina HiSeq 2000. Profiling of TCR beta VDJ combinations and CDR3 sequences used genomic DNA as the template. TCRdb redid the processing of the public reads, applying fastp at Q25 and MiXCR, and retained in-frame beta chains. Merged by CDR3 protein, the rows form single entries marked with the most common genes and DNA. Within this sample are roughly 250,000 distinct CDR3 sequences, with around 43% of them counted one time only. The top ten clonotypes cover approximately 8% of the sample. Expansion of CD8+CD57+ cells had been shown by flow cytometry in the patients chosen for sequencing. Sequencing was carried out using sorted CD4+, CD8+, or CD8+CD57+ T cells (not recorded which) from PBMCs. These receptors all stem from a human donor with aplastic anemia.

This clonotype turned up a few times. The chain employs TRBV7-3 and TRBJ2-7, with TRBD1 matching over 7 bases. From germline, CDR1 is SGHTA and CDR2 FQGTGA. CDR3 length: 14 residues. V lost 6 bases and J lost 3; bases outside the gene matches: 8. The CDR3 nucleotides read TGTGCCAGCAGTGCCGGGACAGCCAGCTACGAGCAGTACTTC. As protein: CASSAGTASYEQYF. Filled out from reference TRBV7-3 and TRBJ2-7, the complete variable domain reads GAGVSQTPSNKVTEKGKYVELRCDPISGHTALYWYRQSLGQGPEFLIYFQGTGAADDSGLPNDRFFAVRPEGSVSTLKIQRTERGDSAVYLCASSAGTASYEQYFGPGTRLTVT.

This clonotype was recorded at least ten times. This chain links TRBV9 with TRBJ2-7, with 7 bases lining up with TRBD1. Losses at the gene ends were 0 bases for V and 1 base for J; bases not matched to a gene: 4. Germline V CDR1 and CDR2: SGDLS, YYNGEE. This CDR3 contains 15 residues. This chain's CDR3 is CASSVGGTASYEQYF. CDR3 coding DNA: TGTGCCAGCAGCGTAGGGGGGACAGCGTCCTACGAGCAGTACTTC. Supplemented by reference TRBV9 and TRBJ2-7, the full variable domain reads DSGVTQTPKHLITATGQRVTLRCSPRSGDLSVYWYQQSLDQGLQFLIQYYNGEERAKGNILERFSAQQFPDLHSELNLSSLELGDSALYFCASSVGGTASYEQYFGPGTRLTVT.